Following are 31 T cell receptor beta chains from one sample sequenced in a study of cytomegalovirus exposure and HLA in healthy donors. The primer mix had 60 Vbeta and 13 Jbeta primers. The assay was immunoSEQ multiplex PCR, and TCRdb's table has in-frame clones only and misses some. The data hold approximately 61,000 clones, with 55% to 70% observed a single time. The sequenced sample consisted of PBMCs. The receptors come from a woman in her fifties or sixties in good health and CMV-seronegative.

V gene TRBV9 combines with J gene TRBJ2-3; D remains ambiguous. The germline CDR1 and CDR2 sequences are SGDLS and YYNGEE. With 2 bases removed from V and 6 bases from J, the gap between germline ends came to 10 bases. The CDR3 has 13 residues. CDR3 nucleotide sequence: TGTGCCAGCAGCGTTGTGGTCGGGGATACGCAGTATTTT. This encodes CASSVVVGDTQYF.

This clone was detected only a few times. The V call is TRBV5-1, the J call TRBJ1-4, with a weak D call TRBD1 (5 bases). The V gene lost 5 bases and the J gene lost 0 bases, with 11 bases spanning the gap. The CDR3 is 15 amino acids. Germline values: CDR1 SGHRS, CDR2 YFSETQ. CDR3 DNA sequence: TGCGCCAGCAGTTCACAGGTTGCAACTAATGAAAAACTGTTTTTT. Translated, it gives CASSSQVATNEKLFF. The full variable domain, its missing parts supplied by reference TRBV5-1 and TRBJ1-4, is KAGVTQTPRYLIKTRGQQVTLSCSPISGHRSVSWYQQTPGQGLQFLFEYFSETQRNKGNFPGRFSGRQFSNSRSEMNVSTLELGDSALYLCASSSQVATNEKLFFGSGTQLSVL.

In DNA form, the CDR3 reads TGCGCCAGCAGTCACAACCGCGGGCCGAACACCGGGGAGCTGTTTTTT. Translating it yields CASSHNRGPNTGELFF. The chain couples TRBV4-1 to TRBJ2-2; D possibly corresponds to TRBD2 (5 bases). The germline V gene has CDR1 MGHRA and CDR2 YSYEKL. The CDR3 has 16 amino acids. Between the trimmed V and J ends, which lost 6 bases and 0 bases, there was a span of 14 bases.

This clone came up a few times. The chain links TRBV7-2 to TRBJ1-5; D is undetermined. V was trimmed by 4 bases and J by 4 bases, leaving 8 bases between them. The CDR3 consists of 13 residues. Germline CDR1 is SGHTA and CDR2 is FQGNSA. In DNA, the CDR3 is TGTGCCAGCAGCTACCTATTTAATCAGCCCCAGCATTTT. Residues: CASSYLFNQPQHF.

The rearrangement links TRBV10-1 to TRBJ1-2; unclear D gene. Germline V gene sequence: CDR1 WNHNN, CDR2 SYGVQD (reference sequence). This CDR3 contains 13 residues. V dropped 6 bases and J dropped 4 bases, with 12 bases sitting between them. The CDR3 sequence: CASSEGFGYGYTF. The CDR3 DNA reads TGCGCCAGCAGCGAGGGTTTCGGCTATGGCTACACCTTC.

The chain is built from TRBV5-1 and TRBJ2-3; D gene uncertain. CDR3 size: 13 residues. Germline values: CDR1 SGHRS, CDR2 YFSETQ. Trimming shortened V by 1 base and J by 4 bases, and 7 bases separated the two germline ends. CDR3 residues: CASSLSSPDTQYF. The CDR3 nucleotides are TGCGCCAGCAGCTTGTCTTCCCCAGATACGCAGTATTTT.

The rearrangement links TRBV5-6 to TRBJ2-7, with a possible D match to TRBD1 (5 bases). V was cut by 1 base and J by 5 bases, with 10 bases left in between. This CDR3 is built from 13 residues. Per germline, CDR1 SGHDT and CDR2 YYEEEE. DNA of the CDR3: TGTGCCAGCAGCTTGACAGGCCGAAACGAGCAGTACTTC. Its protein is CASSLTGRNEQYF. Full variable domain (rest looked up from reference TRBV5-6 and TRBJ2-7): DAGVTQSPTHLIKTRGQQVTLRCSPKSGHDTVSWYQQALGQGPQFIFQYYEEEERQRGNFPDRFSGHQFPNYSSELNVNALLLGDSALYLCASSLTGRNEQYFGPGTRLTVT.

The gene calls are TRBV5-1 and TRBJ2-3, with TRBD1 matching 11 bases. The germline CDR1 and CDR2 sequences are SGHRS and YFSETQ. V trimming: 4 bases; J trimming: 6 bases; junction bases outside the gene matches: 7. There are 15 residues in the CDR3. CDR3 residues: CASSAGTGGSDTQYF. In nucleotides, the CDR3 is TGCGCCAGCAGCGCTGGGACAGGGGGTTCTGATACGCAGTATTTT.

The CDR3 spells CASRPGLLSSYEQYF. Written as DNA, the CDR3 is TGTGCCAGCAGGCCGGGACTCCTCAGCTCCTACGAGCAGTACTTC. The V call is TRBV27, the J call TRBJ2-7, with D possibly matching TRBD2 (6 bases). The CDR3 is 15 residues long. V was cut by 6 bases and J by 0 bases, with 15 bases left in between. CDR1 and CDR2 (germline): MNHEY, SMNVEV (reference sequence).

This clone came up many times. The chain combines TRBV6-5 with TRBJ1-2; 11 bases align to TRBD1. In germline, CDR1 is MNHEY, CDR2 SVGAGI. Trimming cost V 2 bases and J 4 bases; bases outside gene matches: 6. CDR3 length: 16 residues. This chain's CDR3 is CASSYIRTGGGYGYTF. Written as DNA, the CDR3 is TGTGCCAGCAGTTACATTCGGACAGGGGGCGGCTATGGCTACACCTTC.

The V and J genes are TRBV19 and TRBJ1-5; no definite D call. This CDR3 region has 15 residues. Germline lookup yields CDR1 LNHDA and CDR2 SQIVND (reference sequence). Trimming stripped 1 base from V and 0 bases from J, with 7 bases between. The CDR3 nucleotides read TGTGCCAGTAGTATAGGCCACTATAGCAATCAGCCCCAGCATTTT. Amino acid sequence: CASSIGHYSNQPQHF.

V usage is TRBV6-4 and J usage is TRBJ2-7; 10 nucleotides line up with TRBD1. Germline trimming cut 4 bases from V and 3 bases from J; bases unmatched to any gene: 6. Germline V gene data show CDR1 as MRHNA and CDR2 as SNTAGT. The CDR3 contains 15 residues. The CDR3 loop reads CASSAETGGGYEQYF. CDR3 bases: TGTGCCAGCAGTGCCGAGACAGGGGGCGGCTACGAGCAGTACTTC.

The J gene is TRBJ1-1, the V gene TRBV6-6, with 7 nucleotides matching TRBD1. Unmatched junction bases numbered 5, after V lost 2 bases and J lost 5 bases. Germline V gene sequence: CDR1 MNHNY, CDR2 SVGAGI (reference sequence). This CDR3 has 14 amino acids. The CDR3 loop is CASSYVDRATEAFF. The DNA of the CDR3 is TGTGCCAGCAGTTACGTCGACAGGGCTACTGAAGCTTTCTTT.

The chain links TRBV7-9 to TRBJ2-7, with D perhaps TRBD1 (6 bases). This CDR3 has 16 residues. Trimming removed 5 bases from V and 3 bases from J, with 20 bases in between. Germline CDR1 SEHNR, CDR2 FQNEAQ (reference sequence). CDR3 amino acids: CASSPGTSSLGYEQYF. The CDR3 DNA reads as TGTGCCAGCAGCCCAGGGACATCCTCCTTGGGCTACGAGCAGTACTTC.

The rearrangement joins TRBV12-5 to TRBJ2-5, with D perhaps matching TRBD2 (6 bases). CDR1 and CDR2 (germline): LGHNT, FRNRAP. The CDR3 loop spans 12 amino acids. The V and J ends lost 6 bases and 5 bases respectively, with 10 bases between them. CDR3 in DNA: TGTGCTAGTGGCGGGACTGACGAGACCCAGTACTTC. Translating it yields CASGGTDETQYF.

The chain has TRBV7-2 and TRBJ2-1; possibly TRBD1 for D (5 bases). The germline V gene has CDR1 SGHTA and CDR2 FQGNSA. The CDR3 is 14 residues long. V lost 7 bases, J lost 7 bases, and 17 bases lay in between. The CDR3 coding sequence is TGTGCCAGCACCAAAGGTGGGGCTCTTAATGAGCAGTTCTTC. Translating gives CASTKGGALNEQFF.

This CDR3 is CASTTTSNQPQHF. Here the CDR3 DNA reads TGTGCCAGCACAACTACTAGCAATCAGCCCCAGCATTTT. V gene TRBV28 combines with J gene TRBJ1-5; the D is unclear. Germline V lookup: CDR1 MDHEN, CDR2 SYDVKM. Trimming cost V 7 bases and J 0 bases, with 7 bases left between them. CDR3 size: 13 residues.

This clone has just a few counts. The chain is built from TRBV5-1 and TRBJ2-5, with D tentatively TRBD1 (5 bases). V lost 4 bases and J lost 5, with 21 bases in between. CDR3 length: 16 residues. Looked up from germline, CDR1 is SGHRS and CDR2 is YFSETQ. In DNA, the CDR3 is TGCGCCAGCAGCAAAATCCCAGGGCTGGGTACGGAGACCCAGTACTTC. Its protein product is CASSKIPGLGTETQYF. The whole variable domain, filled in from reference TRBV5-1 and TRBJ2-5, reads KAGVTQTPRYLIKTRGQQVTLSCSPISGHRSVSWYQQTPGQGLQFLFEYFSETQRNKGNFPGRFSGRQFSNSRSEMNVSTLELGDSALYLCASSKIPGLGTETQYFGPGTRLLVL.

The table lists this clone with a few counts. The J gene is TRBJ2-1, the V gene TRBV7-8; D perhaps matches TRBD1 (6 bases). The CDR3 is 15 residues long. V gave up 2 bases and J gave up 5 bases, with 13 bases separating them. Germline lookup yields CDR1 SGHVS and CDR2 FQNEAQ. The CDR3 sequence is CASSLRQGPDNEQFF. The CDR3 DNA follows: TGTGCCAGCAGCTTAAGGCAGGGGCCCGACAATGAGCAGTTCTTC. The complete variable domain, with remaining parts taken from reference TRBV7-8 and TRBJ2-1, reads GAGVSQSPRYKVAKRGQDVALRCDPISGHVSLFWYQQALGQGPEFLTYFQNEAQLDKSGLPSDRFFAERPEGSVSTLKIQRTQQEDSAVYLCASSLRQGPDNEQFFGPGTRLTVL.

There are a few counts of this clone. The CDR3 DNA sequence: TGTGCCAGCACTAGCGGGAGGGCCAGGTACGAGCAGTACTTC. Amino acid sequence: CASTSGRARYEQYF. This sequence joins TRBV6-5 and TRBJ2-7, with 12 nucleotides matching TRBD2. The CDR3 extends over 14 amino acids. Germline assignment: CDR1 MNHEY and CDR2 SVGAGI. The ends lost 7 bases at V and 4 bases at J; junction bases unmatched: 5.

This chain joins TRBV5-1 and TRBJ2-1, with 10 bases lining up with TRBD2. The CDR3 covers 15 residues. Germline-derived CDR1 and CDR2 are SGHRS and YFSETQ. The V and J ends lost 2 bases and 7 bases, in that order; junction bases with no gene match: 6. The CDR3 region is CASSFIAGGENEQFF. In DNA, the CDR3 is TGCGCCAGCAGCTTTATAGCGGGAGGAGAAAATGAGCAGTTCTTC.

The genes are TRBV19 and TRBJ2-1; TRBD1 matches at 7 bases. This CDR3 is built from 14 residues. Germline lookup yields CDR1 LNHDA and CDR2 SQIVND (reference sequence). V lost 7 bases, J lost 3 bases, and 6 bases stayed unmatched. DNA for the CDR3: TGTGCCAGTACCAGTGGACAGGTCTACAATGAGCAGTTCTTC. Amino acid sequence: CASTSGQVYNEQFF.

V and J are TRBV28 and TRBJ1-4, with D unclear. V was cut by 8 bases and J by 0 bases, with 16 bases left in between. The CDR3 extends over 16 amino acids. The germline CDR1 and CDR2 sequences are MDHEN and SYDVKM. The CDR3: CASWPAGVSTNEKLFF. CDR3 nucleotides: TGTGCCAGCTGGCCCGCCGGAGTTTCAACTAATGAAAAACTGTTTTTT.

CDR3 DNA: TGTGCCAGCAGCGTCCTAGCGGGAAATTGGGGTGAGCAGTTCTTC. This codes for CASSVLAGNWGEQFF. V usage is TRBV9 and J usage is TRBJ2-1; 9 nucleotides line up with TRBD2. The junction had 9 bases not matched to a gene; V was cut back by 2 bases and J by 9 bases. The CDR3 sequence is 15 residues long. Germline lookup yields CDR1 SGDLS and CDR2 YYNGEE.

The CDR3 sequence is CASGQEISGNTIYF. The CDR3 region has the DNA TGTGCCAGCGGGCAGGAAATCTCTGGAAACACCATATATTTT. The chain carries TRBV2 and TRBJ1-3; no reliable D call. There are 14 residues in the CDR3. Germline CDR1 SNHLY, CDR2 FYNNEI. V was shortened by 8 bases and J by 0 bases, with 11 bases between the two germline ends.

CDR3 bases: TGTGCCAGCAGCGTCGGAGGGGACAGCCTCTACGAGCAGTACTTC. This sequence encodes CASSVGGDSLYEQYF. This chain links TRBV9 with TRBJ2-7; D may be TRBD1 (7 bases). Trimming stripped 2 bases from V and 3 bases from J, with 15 bases between. The CDR3 has 15 residues. Germline CDR1 SGDLS, CDR2 YYNGEE.

The table lists this clone with a few counts. The chain recombines TRBV29-1 with TRBJ2-3; TRBD2 might be the D (7 bases). This CDR3 has 15 amino acids. The germline V gene has CDR1 SQVTM and CDR2 ANQGSEA. V lost 5 bases and J 6 bases, leaving 21 bases between the germline ends. The chain's CDR3 is CSVSRTGGLGDTQYF. CDR3 in DNA: TGCAGCGTTAGCCGGACCGGGGGGCTGGGGGATACGCAGTATTTT.

This clone was detected only once. The V and J genes are TRBV30 and TRBJ2-5; D is perhaps TRBD2 (5 bases). The CDR3 has 16 amino acids. Germline CDR1 and CDR2: GTSNPN and SVGIG (reference sequence). V gave up 0 bases and J gave up 0 bases, with 14 bases separating them. DNA for the CDR3: TGTGCCTGGAGTGTACGGGTAGGCGGGTACCAAGAGACCCAGTACTTC. Protein sequence: CAWSVRVGGYQETQYF.

This chain connects TRBV5-1 to TRBJ2-7; the match to TRBD1 covers 11 bases. The junction had 5 bases not matched to a gene; V was cut back by 4 bases and J by 5 bases. The CDR3 runs to 14 residues. Germline CDR1 reads SGHRS; CDR2 reads YFSETQ. The CDR3: CASSGTGGLDEQYF. In DNA, the CDR3 is TGCGCCAGCAGCGGGACAGGGGGTCTCGACGAGCAGTACTTC.

This clone appeared many times. The genes are TRBV5-6 and TRBJ1-5; 11 nucleotides agree with TRBD1. The CDR3 spans 18 residues. The V gene end was trimmed by 3 bases and the J gene end by 9 bases; junction bases not matched to a gene: 17. From germline, CDR1 is SGHDT and CDR2 YYEEEE. CDR3 in amino acids: CASSYRPGGGTGGGPQHF. The CDR3 DNA is TGTGCCAGCAGCTACCGGCCGGGTGGTGGGACAGGGGGTGGGCCCCAGCATTTT.

The gene calls are TRBV30 and TRBJ2-7, with TRBD1 matching 9 bases. The CDR3 contains 14 residues. Germline V gene lookup returns CDR1 GTSNPN and CDR2 SVGIG (reference sequence). V lost 3 bases and J lost 3; bases outside the gene matches: 6. DNA for the CDR3: TGTGCCTGGAGCATAGGGACAGGGCACTACGAGCAGTACTTC. This sequence encodes CAWSIGTGHYEQYF. Variable domain in full (rest from reference TRBV30 and TRBJ2-7): SQTIHQWPATLVQPVGSPLSLECTVEGTSNPNLYWYRQAAGRGLQLLFYSVGIGQISSEVPQNLSASRPQDRQFILSSKKLLLSDSGFYLCAWSIGTGHYEQYFGPGTRLTVT.